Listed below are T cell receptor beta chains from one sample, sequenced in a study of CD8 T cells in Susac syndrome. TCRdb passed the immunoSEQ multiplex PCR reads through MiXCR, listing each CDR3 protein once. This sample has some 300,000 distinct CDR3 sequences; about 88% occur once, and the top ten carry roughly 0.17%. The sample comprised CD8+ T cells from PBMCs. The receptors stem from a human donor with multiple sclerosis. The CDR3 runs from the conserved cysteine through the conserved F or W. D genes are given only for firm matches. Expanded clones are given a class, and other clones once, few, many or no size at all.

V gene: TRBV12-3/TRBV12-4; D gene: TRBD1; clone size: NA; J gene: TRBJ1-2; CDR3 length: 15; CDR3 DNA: TGTGCCAGCAGTGCCCTGACAGGGGGACTCTATGGCTACACCTTC; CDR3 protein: CASSALTGGLYGYTF
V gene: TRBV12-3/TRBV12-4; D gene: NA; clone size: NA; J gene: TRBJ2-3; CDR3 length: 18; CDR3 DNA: TGTGCCAGCAGTCCTGTTGCGTTTAGTATCGCTAGCACAGATACGCAGTATTTT; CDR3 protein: CASSPVAFSIASTDTQYF
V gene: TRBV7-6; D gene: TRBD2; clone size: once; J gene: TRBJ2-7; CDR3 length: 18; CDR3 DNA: TGTGCCAGCAGCTTGGAAATAGCGGGAGGGCCTCGGTCCTACGAGCAGTACTTC; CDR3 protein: CASSLEIAGGPRSYEQYF
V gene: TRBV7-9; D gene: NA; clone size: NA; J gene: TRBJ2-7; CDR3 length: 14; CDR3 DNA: TGTGCCAGCAGCCCTCCTGGGCGCGTCTACGAGCAGTACTTC; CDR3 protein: CASSPPGRVYEQYF
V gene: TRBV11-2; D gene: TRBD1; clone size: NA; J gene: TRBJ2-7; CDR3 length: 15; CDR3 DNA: TGTGCCAGCAGCTTAGTACCAGGGGGCGAGAACGAGCAGTACTTC; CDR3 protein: CASSLVPGGENEQYF
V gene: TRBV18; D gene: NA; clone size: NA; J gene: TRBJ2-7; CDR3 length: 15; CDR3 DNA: TGTGCCAGCTCTCGTGGGACGGTTCTCTCCTACGAGCAGTACTTC; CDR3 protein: CASSRGTVLSYEQYF
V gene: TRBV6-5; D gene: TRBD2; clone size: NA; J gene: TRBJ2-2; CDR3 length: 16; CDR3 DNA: TGTGCCAGCAGTTACGGTTCTAGCGGGGGTTACGGGGAGCTGTTTTTT; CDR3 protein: CASSYGSSGGYGELFF
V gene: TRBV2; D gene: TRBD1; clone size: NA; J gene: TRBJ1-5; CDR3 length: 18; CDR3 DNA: TGTGCCAGCAGGGGTTTCGTGAGGACAGGGGATAGCAATCAGCCCCAGCATTTT; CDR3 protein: CASRGFVRTGDSNQPQHF
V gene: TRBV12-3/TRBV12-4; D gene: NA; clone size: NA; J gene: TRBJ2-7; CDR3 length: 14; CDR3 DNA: TGTGCCAGCAATGAACCGGGACCTAATTACGAGCAGTACTTC; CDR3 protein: CASNEPGPNYEQYF
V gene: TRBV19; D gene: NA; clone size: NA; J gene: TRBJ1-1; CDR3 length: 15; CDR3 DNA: TGTGCCAGTAGTATGGAGGGGACAACAAACACTGAAGCTTTCTTT; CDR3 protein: CASSMEGTTNTEAFF
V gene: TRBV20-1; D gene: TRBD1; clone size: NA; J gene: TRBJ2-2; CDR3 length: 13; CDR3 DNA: TGCAGTGGACAGGGAGCGAACACCGGGGAGCTGTTTTTT; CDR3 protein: CSGQGANTGELFF
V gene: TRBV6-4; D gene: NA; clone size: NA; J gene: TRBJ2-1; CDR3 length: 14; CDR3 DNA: TGTGCCAGCAGTGACTCGAGTGATGCCCATGAGCAGTTCTTC; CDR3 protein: CASSDSSDAHEQFF
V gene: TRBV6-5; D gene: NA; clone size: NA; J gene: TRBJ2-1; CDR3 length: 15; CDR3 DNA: TGTGCCAGCAGTTACTCGCAGGGGTTGGCCAATGAGCAGTTCTTC; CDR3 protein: CASSYSQGLANEQFF
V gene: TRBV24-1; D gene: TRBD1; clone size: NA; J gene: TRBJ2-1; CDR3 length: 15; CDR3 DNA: TGTGCCACCAGTAACCTCGGACAGGGGACCGATGAGCAGTTCTTC; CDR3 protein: CATSNLGQGTDEQFF
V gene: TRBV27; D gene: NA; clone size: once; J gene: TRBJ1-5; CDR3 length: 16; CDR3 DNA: TGTGCCAGCAGTCCCGCGGGGACACACCTGCAATGGGCCCAGCATTTT; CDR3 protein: CASSPAGTHLQWAQHF
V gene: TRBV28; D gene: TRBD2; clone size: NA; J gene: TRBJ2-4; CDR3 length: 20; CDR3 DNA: TGTGCCAGCACCCCATTGGGACTAGCGGGAGAGCGCCGTGAGGCCAACATTCAGTACTTC; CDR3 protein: CASTPLGLAGERREANIQYF
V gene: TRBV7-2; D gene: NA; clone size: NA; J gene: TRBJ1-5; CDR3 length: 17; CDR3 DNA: TGTGCCAGCAGCGTTAGGTCTGGGCCACCACCCAATCAGCCCCAGCATTTT; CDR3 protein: CASSVRSGPPPNQPQHF
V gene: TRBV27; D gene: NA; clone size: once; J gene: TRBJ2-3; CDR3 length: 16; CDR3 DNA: TGTGCCAGCAGTCCCAGTACAGGAGAGTACACAGATACGCAGTATTTT; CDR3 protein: CASSPSTGEYTDTQYF
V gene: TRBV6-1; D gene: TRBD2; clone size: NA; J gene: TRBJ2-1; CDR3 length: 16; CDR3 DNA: TGTGCCAGCAGTGAAGCAGGACTAGCGGGAGGGCTTGAGCAGTTCTTC; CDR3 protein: CASSEAGLAGGLEQFF
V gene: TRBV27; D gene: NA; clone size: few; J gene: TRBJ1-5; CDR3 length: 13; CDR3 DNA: TGTGCCAGCAGTCCCGGACCGGGTCAGCCCCAGCATTTT; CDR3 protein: CASSPGPGQPQHF
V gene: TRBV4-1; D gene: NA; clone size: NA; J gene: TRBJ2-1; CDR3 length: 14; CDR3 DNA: TGCGCCAGCAGCCAAGCGTTGCGTTTTGATGAGCAGTTCTTC; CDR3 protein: CASSQALRFDEQFF
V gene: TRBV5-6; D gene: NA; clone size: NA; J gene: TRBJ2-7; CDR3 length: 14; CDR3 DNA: TGTGCCAGCAGCTTGGAACTAGATCGGTACGAGCAGTACTTC; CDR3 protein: CASSLELDRYEQYF
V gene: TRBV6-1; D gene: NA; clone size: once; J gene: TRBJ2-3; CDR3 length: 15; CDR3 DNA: TGTGCCAGCACGGGGGGCCCGACTAGCACAGATACGCAGTATTTT; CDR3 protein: CASTGGPTSTDTQYF
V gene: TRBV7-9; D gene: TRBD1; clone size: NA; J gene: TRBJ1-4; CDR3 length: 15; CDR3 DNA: TGTGCCAGCAGCCCTAGTGGGACAGGCGGCGAAAAACTGTTTTTT; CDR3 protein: CASSPSGTGGEKLFF
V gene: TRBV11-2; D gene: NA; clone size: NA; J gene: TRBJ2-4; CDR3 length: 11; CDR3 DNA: TGTGCCAGCATGGGGACGGGCATTCAGTACTTC; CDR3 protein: CASMGTGIQYF
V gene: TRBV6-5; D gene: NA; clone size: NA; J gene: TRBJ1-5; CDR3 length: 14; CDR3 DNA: TGTGCCAGCAGTTACTCGGGGCGCAATCAGCCCCAGCATTTT; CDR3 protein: CASSYSGRNQPQHF
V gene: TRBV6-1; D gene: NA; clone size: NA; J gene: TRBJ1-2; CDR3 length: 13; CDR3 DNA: TGTGCCAGCAGGATATTGGGAGATTATGGCTACACCTTC; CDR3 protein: CASRILGDYGYTF
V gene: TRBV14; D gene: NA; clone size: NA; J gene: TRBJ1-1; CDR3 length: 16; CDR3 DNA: TGTGCCAGCAGTCCGGGACTCGTTCGGCTGGGCACTGAAGCTTTCTTT; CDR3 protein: CASSPGLVRLGTEAFF
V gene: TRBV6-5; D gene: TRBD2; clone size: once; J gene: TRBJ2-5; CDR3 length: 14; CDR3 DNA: TGTGCCAGCAGTTACGCCTATAGCGGGGAGACCCAGTACTTC; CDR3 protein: CASSYAYSGETQYF
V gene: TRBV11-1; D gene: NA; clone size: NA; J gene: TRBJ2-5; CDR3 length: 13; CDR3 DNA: TGTGCCAGCAGCTTATGGCGGGTAGAGACCCAGTACTTC; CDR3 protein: CASSLWRVETQYF
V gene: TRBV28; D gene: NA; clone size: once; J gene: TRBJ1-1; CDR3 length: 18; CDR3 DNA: TGTGCCAGCAGTGCCTCGAACAGGTTTATCCGGATGAACACTGAAGCTTTCTTT; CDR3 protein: CASSASNRFIRMNTEAFF
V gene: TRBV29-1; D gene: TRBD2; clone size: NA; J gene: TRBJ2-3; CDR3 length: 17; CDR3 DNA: TGCAGCGTTGAAATCGTGTCGAGCGGGAGTTTACCAGATACGCAGTATTTT; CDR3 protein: CSVEIVSSGSLPDTQYF
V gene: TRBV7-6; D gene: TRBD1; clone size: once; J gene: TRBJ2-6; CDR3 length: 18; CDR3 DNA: TGTGCCAGCAGCGTTTCACAGGGGCTTAACTCTGGGGCCAACGTCCTGACTTTC; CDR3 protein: CASSVSQGLNSGANVLTF
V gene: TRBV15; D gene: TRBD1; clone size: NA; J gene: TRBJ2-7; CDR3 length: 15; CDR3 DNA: TGTGCCACCAGCAGGAGCCGACAGGGCAGCTACGAGCAGTACTTC; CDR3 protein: CATSRSRQGSYEQYF
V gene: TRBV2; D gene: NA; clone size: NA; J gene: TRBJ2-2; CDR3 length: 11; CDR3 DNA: TGTGCCAGCACCCAGTTCGGGGAGCTGTTTTTT; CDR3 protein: CASTQFGELFF
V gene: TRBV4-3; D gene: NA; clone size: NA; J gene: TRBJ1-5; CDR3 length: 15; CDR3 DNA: TGCGCCAGCAGCCAAGAGGGGGGATCACATCAGCCCCAGCATTTT; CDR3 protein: CASSQEGGSHQPQHF
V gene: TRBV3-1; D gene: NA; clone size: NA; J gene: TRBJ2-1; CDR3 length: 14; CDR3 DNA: TGTGCCAGCGCTGGGCGGCCCTCCTACAATGAGCAGTTCTTC; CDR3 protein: CASAGRPSYNEQFF
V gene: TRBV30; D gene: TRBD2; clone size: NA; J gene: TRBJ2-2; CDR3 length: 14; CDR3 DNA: TGTGCCTGGAAGAGCGGGAGGGACACCGGGGAGCTGTTTTTT; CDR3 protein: CAWKSGRDTGELFF
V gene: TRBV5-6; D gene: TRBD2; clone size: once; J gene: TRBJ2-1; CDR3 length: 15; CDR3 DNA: TGTGCCAGCACCCCCAGCGGGGGGGTCTACAATGAGCAGTTCTTC; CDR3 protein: CASTPSGGVYNEQFF
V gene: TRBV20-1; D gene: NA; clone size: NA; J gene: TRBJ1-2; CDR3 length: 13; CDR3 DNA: TGCAGTGCTAGAGGAGCGACAGGCCGGGGCTACACCTTC; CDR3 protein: CSARGATGRGYTF
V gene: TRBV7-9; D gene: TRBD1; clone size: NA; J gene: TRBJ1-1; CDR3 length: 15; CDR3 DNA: TGTGCCAGCAGCATGACCGGGACAGGGAACACTGAAGCTTTCTTT; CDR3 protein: CASSMTGTGNTEAFF
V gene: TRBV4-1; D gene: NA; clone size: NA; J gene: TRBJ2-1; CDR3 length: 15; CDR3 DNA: TGCGCCAGCAGCCAAGACCCCACCTCCTACAATGAGCAGTTCTTC; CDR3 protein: CASSQDPTSYNEQFF
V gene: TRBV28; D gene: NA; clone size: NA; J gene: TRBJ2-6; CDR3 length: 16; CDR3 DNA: TGTGCCAGCAGTGCAAAAACAGGGCCTGGGGCCAACGTCCTGATTTTC; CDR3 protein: CASSAKTGPGANVLIF
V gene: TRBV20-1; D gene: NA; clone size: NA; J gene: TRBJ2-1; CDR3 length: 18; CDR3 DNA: TGCAGTGCTAGAGCGTTTAGCCCCGCTACCAGCTCCTACAATGAGCAGTTCTTC; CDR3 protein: CSARAFSPATSSYNEQFF